This note documents a single TCR beta chain sequence. These data come from a study of cytomegalovirus exposure and HLA in healthy donors. Primers included in the PCR were 60 Vbeta and 13 Jbeta primers. The assay was immunoSEQ multiplex PCR, and TCRdb's table has in-frame clones only and misses some. Among around 91,000 clones listed, around 78% were seen once. The germline CDR1 and CDR2 sequences are SGHTA and FQGTGA. The germline V and J ends were trimmed by 5 bases and 4 bases, with 10 bases remaining between them. The CDR3 length is 13 residues. This chain uses TRBV7-3 with TRBJ2-3; no firm D call. The clonotype was recovered from a male donor in good health and CMV-seropositive. Sequenced sample: PBMCs. The chain's CDR3 is CASSPRWADTQYF. The CDR3 DNA sequence: TGTGCCAGCAGCCCCAGGTGGGCAGATACGCAGTATTTT.